The 3 T cell receptor beta chains below come from one sample, sequenced in a study of early T cells in non-severe SARS-CoV-2 infection (dated by TCRdb to about 2021). Library prep was done by 5' RACE. These reads were obtained on a NextSeq 500. The public reads were reanalyzed by TCRdb: fastp trimming at Q25, MiXCR alignment, in-frame beta chains only. Each record represents a unique CDR3 protein, reported with the most common genes and DNA among its rows. Here the sample has more than 70,000 distinct CDR3 sequences; 11% occur a single time. The ten biggest clones cover about 12% of the sample. This specimen was whole blood, taken at baseline. These receptors all stem from an adult who was a healthcare worker with PCR-confirmed SARS-CoV-2 infection or an uninfected control (not recorded which).

There are many counts of this clonotype. The chain employs TRBV6-2 or TRBV6-3 and TRBJ2-3, with 8 positions matching TRBD1. This CDR3 is built from 16 residues. Germline assignment: CDR1 MNHEY and CDR2 SVGEGT. Trimming removed 2 bases from V and 1 base from J; junction bases left unmatched: 5. The CDR3 reads CASSYRGQGRTDTQYF. The CDR3 bases are TGTGCCAGCAGTTACCGAGGACAGGGCCGCACAGATACGCAGTATTTT.

A few counts support this clonotype. The chain uses TRBV29-1 and TRBJ1-1; D unresolved. There are 13 residues in the CDR3. CDR1 is SQVTM and CDR2 is ANQGSEA in the germline V gene. The germline V and J ends were trimmed by 7 bases and 0 bases, with 12 bases remaining between them. Written as DNA, the CDR3 is TGCAGCGCCAGAGAGGATCTGAACACTGAAGCTTTCTTT. Translating it yields CSAREDLNTEAFF. The whole variable domain, remainder taken from reference TRBV29-1 and TRBJ1-1, is SAVISQKPSRDICQRGTSLTIQCQVDSQVTMMFWYRQQPGQSLTLIATANQGSEATYESGFVIDKFPISRPNLTFSTLTVSNMSPEDSSIYLCSAREDLNTEAFFGQGTRLTVV.

In this sample, this clonotype turned up many times. The V gene is TRBV11-2, the J gene TRBJ2-2; D unresolved. V shed 8 bases and J shed 5 bases, with 12 bases lying between them. The length of the CDR3 is 13 residues. Germline assignment: CDR1 SGHAT and CDR2 FQNNGV. CDR3: CASHGVRTGELFF. The CDR3 DNA sequence: TGTGCCAGCCACGGAGTAAGGACCGGGGAGCTGTTTTTT.